The next 15 T cell receptor beta chains were all read from a single sample in a study of T cell responses to AZD1222 COVID-19 vaccine. Sequencing was performed with immunoSEQ multiplex PCR; in TCRdb, only in-frame clones are kept and a portion is missing. The table records about 76,000 clones, around 90% of them present only once. The source was peripheral blood, collected on day 0 of AZD1222 vaccination. These receptors were obtained from an adult in good health.

The rearrangement joins TRBV19 to TRBJ2-7, with D perhaps matching TRBD2 (6 bases). This CDR3 spans 16 amino acids. Trimming stripped 4 bases from V and 5 bases from J, with 21 bases between. CDR1 LNHDA and CDR2 SQIVND come from the germline V gene (reference sequence). CDR3 in amino acids: CASSTAGSRGMDEQYF. The CDR3 nucleotides are TGTGCCAGTAGTACTGCCGGGTCTCGGGGGATGGACGAGCAGTACTTC.

This chain uses TRBV5-1 with TRBJ1-4; D perhaps matches TRBD1 (5 bases). This CDR3 is 14 amino acids long. Germline V gives CDR1 SGHRS, CDR2 YFSETQ. V lost 0 bases and J 8 bases, leaving 11 bases between the germline ends. The CDR3 nucleotides read TGCGCCAGCAGCTTGGAGGGGAGTCAAGAAAAACTGTTTTTT. Protein: CASSLEGSQEKLFF.

The V and J genes are TRBV14 and TRBJ1-2; D gene ambiguous. V lost 4 bases and J lost 3, with 21 bases in between. This CDR3 comprises 17 residues. The germline gives CDR1 SGHDN, CDR2 FVKESK. The CDR3 DNA follows: TGTGCCAGCAGCCCCGGGAGTCTCCAGTCGGGGTACTATGGCTACACCTTC. It codes for CASSPGSLQSGYYGYTF.

This chain connects TRBV4-1 to TRBJ1-5; D perhaps matches TRBD1 (5 bases). Germline V gene lookup returns CDR1 MGHRA and CDR2 YSYEKL. CDR3 length equals 16 residues. V was clipped by 0 bases and J by 6 bases, with 15 bases between them. In DNA form, the CDR3 reads TGCGCCAGCAGCCAAGATCTGGGGGGTTCGGTTCAGCCCCAGCATTTT. Its translation is CASSQDLGGSVQPQHF.

The rearrangement joins TRBV7-9 to TRBJ1-2; D is perhaps TRBD1 (5 bases). Germline CDR1 is SEHNR and CDR2 is FQNEAQ (reference sequence). V gave up 3 bases and J gave up 7 bases, with 21 bases separating them. This CDR3 region has 16 residues. As DNA, the CDR3 is TGTGCCAGCAGCTTGGAAGGGGACTTCGGGTCCGGTGGCTACACCTTC. The encoded protein is CASSLEGDFGSGGYTF.

Note on this clone: Other DNA sequences in this specimen translate into the identical CDR3. The V gene is TRBV12-3 or TRBV12-4, the J gene TRBJ1-1, with unresolved D. The germline V and J ends were trimmed by 1 base and 11 bases, with 8 bases remaining between them. The CDR3 loop spans 11 amino acids. This CDR3 is CASSLGRGAFF. The CDR3 bases are TGTGCCAGCAGTTTAGGCAGAGGGGCTTTCTTT.

The genes are TRBV12-3 or TRBV12-4 and TRBJ1-1; D is uncertain. V lost 4 bases and J 6 bases, leaving 6 bases between the germline ends. There are 11 residues in the CDR3. In DNA, the CDR3 is TGTGCCAGCAGTTCGGGGTCTGAAGCTTTCTTT. Amino acid sequence: CASSSGSEAFF.

V usage is TRBV7-3 and J usage is TRBJ2-5; D ambiguous. This CDR3 contains 13 residues. V lost 6 bases, J lost 5 bases, and 13 bases lay in between. Per germline, CDR1 SGHTA and CDR2 FQGTGA. The CDR3 DNA reads as TGTGCCAGCAGAATACAGCGTTTTGAGACCCAGTACTTC. Protein: CASRIQRFETQYF.

The chain has TRBV13 and TRBJ1-1; D remains unclear. Deletions cut 2 bases from V and 6 bases from J, with 13 bases between. CDR3 size: 14 residues. Germline loops: CDR1 PRHDT, CDR2 FYEKMQ (reference sequence). CDR3 amino acids: CASSLLSLDAEAFF. The DNA of the CDR3 is TGTGCCAGCAGCTTACTTTCCTTAGATGCTGAAGCTTTCTTT.

The chain recombines TRBV6-6 with TRBJ1-2; D gene uncertain. Looked up from germline, CDR1 is MNHNY and CDR2 is SVGAGI (reference sequence). The CDR3 is 11 residues long. V shed 8 bases and J shed 0 bases, with 4 bases lying between them. This CDR3 is CASGTNYGYTF. The CDR3 nucleotides read TGTGCCAGCGGAACTAACTATGGCTACACCTTC.

The chain joins TRBV27 to TRBJ1-2, with a tentative D call TRBD1 (6 bases). CDR1 and CDR2 from the germline V gene are MNHEY and SMNVEV (reference sequence). Trimming took off 9 bases at V and 3 bases at J, with 14 bases between the two ends. The length of the CDR3 is 13 residues. CDR3 DNA: TGTGCCAGTAGACTGGGGGCGGACTATGGCTACACCTTC. Residues: CASRLGADYGYTF.

The chain employs TRBV2 and TRBJ2-2; D ambiguous. CDR1 and CDR2 from the germline V gene are SNHLY and FYNNEI. The CDR3 contains 14 residues. V was trimmed by 7 bases and J by 5 bases, leaving 14 bases between them. The chain's CDR3 is CASIVAVGTGELFF. DNA of the CDR3: TGTGCCAGCATTGTGGCCGTCGGAACCGGGGAGCTGTTTTTT.

The count of this clone is one. The chain joins TRBV7-9 to TRBJ2-7; tentatively, D is TRBD1 (5 bases). This CDR3 is 12 amino acids long. With 5 bases removed from V and 3 bases from J, the gap between germline ends came to 8 bases. Germline V gene sequence: CDR1 SEHNR, CDR2 FQNEAQ (reference sequence). CDR3 protein: CASSPTGYEQYF. In nucleotides, the CDR3 is TGTGCCAGCAGCCCAACAGGCTACGAGCAGTACTTC.

J is TRBJ2-1 and V is TRBV2, with a possible D match to TRBD2 (5 bases). The CDR3 spans 15 residues. Germline lookup yields CDR1 SNHLY and CDR2 FYNNEI. Trimming pared 7 bases from V and 1 base from J, leaving 14 bases between. Written as DNA, the CDR3 is TGTGCCAGCAAGCCTACAAGCGGATCCTACAATGAGCAGTTCTTC. Its translation: CASKPTSGSYNEQFF.

Written as DNA, the CDR3 is TGTGCCACCAGTGATTGGGCTAGCGGAGCTAGCACAGATACGCAGTATTTT. Its translation: CATSDWASGASTDTQYF. The J gene is TRBJ2-3, the V gene TRBV24-1, with 7 bases matching TRBD2. The CDR3 runs to 17 residues. Trimming removed 2 bases from V and 0 bases from J; junction bases left unmatched: 7. Germline V gene sequence: CDR1 KGHDR, CDR2 SFDVKD.